Listed here are 5 T cell receptor beta chains from one sample, sequenced in a study of blood T cell repertoires in COVID-19. Assay used: immunoSEQ multiplex PCR; TCRdb lists only in-frame clones, some missing. The sample has under 80,000 clones; about four fifths are singletons. Sequencing was performed on peripheral blood. All receptors derive from a man aged 55 to 70 with COVID-19, enrolled during active disease.

This clone was counted a few times. The chain has TRBV5-6 and TRBJ1-4; unclear D gene. Between the trimmed V and J ends, which lost 3 bases and 3 bases, there was a span of 9 bases. The CDR3 extends over 14 amino acids. Germline loops: CDR1 SGHDT, CDR2 YYEEEE. CDR3 DNA: TGTGCCAGCAGCTCGTGGCAGGCTAATGAAAAACTGTTTTTT. Protein sequence: CASSSWQANEKLFF.

The chain recombines TRBV5-6 with TRBJ2-1; TRBD2 matches 13 bases. V gave up 2 bases and J gave up 9 bases; unmatched junction bases: 5. The CDR3 contains 15 residues. Germline CDR1 SGHDT, CDR2 YYEEEE. CDR3 nucleotide sequence: TGTGCCAGCAGCTTCACTAGCGGGGGGGACGGTGAGCAGTTCTTC. Amino acid sequence: CASSFTSGGDGEQFF.

The gene calls are TRBV6-1 and TRBJ1-1; D call uncertain. The length of the CDR3 is 14 residues. V was clipped by 2 bases and J by 8 bases, with 15 bases between them. CDR1 and CDR2 from the germline V gene are MNHNS and SASEGT. In DNA, the CDR3 is TGTGCCAGCAGTGAAACCGGTAGGCGGCTGGAAGCTTTCTTT. It translates to CASSETGRRLEAFF.

This clone was seen a few times. The gene calls are TRBV5-1 and TRBJ2-1, with 9 bases identical to TRBD2. The CDR3 sequence is 14 residues long. Germline V CDR1 and CDR2: SGHRS, YFSETQ. Losses at the gene ends were 3 bases for V and 8 bases for J; bases not matched to a gene: 6. CDR3 loop: CASSSVAGEHEQFF. CDR3 coding DNA: TGCGCCAGCAGCTCGGTAGCGGGAGAACATGAGCAGTTCTTC.

V is TRBV27 and J is TRBJ1-5; D gene unclear. The CDR3 consists of 13 residues. CDR1 is MNHEY and CDR2 is SMNVEV in the germline V gene (reference sequence). The V end was cut by 0 bases, the J end by 7 bases, with 7 bases between. The DNA of the CDR3 is TGTGCCAGCAGTTTATCGCCGGGACAGCCCCAGCATTTT. This codes for CASSLSPGQPQHF.